The 21 T cell receptor beta chains below come from one sample, sequenced in a study of shared clonotypes between healthy human individuals. TCRdb's table, derived via immunoSEQ multiplex PCR, lists solely in-frame clones and lacks some. There are around 1.9 million clones in the sample; about 93% occur only once, and around 1.7% lies in the top ten. Terminally differentiated effector memory CD45RA+ cells were left out of the naive CD8 fraction, which was CD45RO-negative and positively selected for CCR7. Input material: naive CD8+ T cells from PBMCs. These receptor sequences come from a man aged 18-30 years in good health. Some clones in this sample may be carry-over from other donors' samples.

The chain recombines TRBV5-1 with TRBJ2-7; D possibly corresponds to TRBD1 (6 bases). V lost 0 bases to trimming and J lost 2 bases, with 18 bases between them. The germline CDR1 and CDR2 sequences are SGHRS and YFSETQ. CDR3 length equals 17 residues. Here the CDR3 DNA reads TGCGCCAGCAGCTTGGAGTCCCTGGACAGACTTCCCTACGAGCAGTACTTC. This translates into CASSLESLDRLPYEQYF.

V gene TRBV6-1 combines with J gene TRBJ1-1, with D unresolved. This CDR3 has 14 amino acids. V was pared by 4 bases and J by 3 bases, with 12 bases between. Germline CDR1 is MNHNS and CDR2 is SASEGT. CDR3 nucleotide sequence: TGTGCCAGCAGTGTGGTCCGTGGGGACACTGAAGCTTTCTTT. This gives the protein CASSVVRGDTEAFF.

As DNA, the CDR3 is TGTGCCAGCAGCCAGACGGGCGTGGGGGGCGCGGGTCAGCCCCAGCATTTT. It is translated as CASSQTGVGGAGQPQHF. The J gene is TRBJ1-5, the V gene TRBV16; D perhaps matches TRBD1 (6 bases). Germline V gene sequence: CDR1 KGHSY, CDR2 FQNENV. V was shortened by 3 bases and J by 6 bases, with 21 bases between the two germline ends. The CDR3 is 17 residues long.

CDR3 region: CASSLSLNGMNTGELFF. The CDR3 DNA is TGTGCCAGCAGTTTATCGCTAAACGGCATGAACACCGGGGAGCTGTTTTTT. The chain is built from TRBV27 and TRBJ2-2; D remains unclear. The length of the CDR3 is 17 residues. Germline-derived CDR1 and CDR2 are MNHEY and SMNVEV (reference sequence). Trimming pared 0 bases from V and 1 base from J, leaving 12 bases between.

This rearrangement joins TRBV27 to TRBJ2-3; TRBD1 agrees at 7 bases. The CDR3 totals 17 residues. With 4 bases clipped from V and 2 bases from J, the junction kept 12 bases outside the gene matches. CDR1 and CDR2 from the germline V gene are MNHEY and SMNVEV (reference sequence). The CDR3 is CASSWGQPRGPTDTQYF. CDR3 DNA: TGTGCCAGCAGTTGGGGACAGCCCCGTGGCCCCACAGATACGCAGTATTTT.

J is TRBJ1-4 and V is TRBV9; 7 bases map to TRBD1. The germline gives CDR1 SGDLS, CDR2 YYNGEE. V lost 3 bases to trimming and J lost 8 bases; unmatched junction nucleotides: 10. The CDR3 is 15 amino acids. Here the CDR3 reads CASSAGQVTGEKLFF. CDR3 DNA: TGTGCCAGCAGCGCCGGACAGGTGACAGGAGAAAAACTGTTTTTT.

The chain couples TRBV4-1 to TRBJ2-3, with 9 bases that match TRBD2. The CDR3 consists of 20 residues. The trim removed 0 bases at V and 2 bases at J, leaving 15 bases unmatched. The germline V gene has CDR1 MGHRA and CDR2 YSYEKL. The CDR3 DNA is TGCGCCAGCAGCCAAGATCGCGGGAAGGCTAGCGGGACCCACACAGATACGCAGTATTTT. This codes for CASSQDRGKASGTHTDTQYF.

The V and J genes are TRBV11-2 and TRBJ2-1; unclear D gene. Looked up from germline, CDR1 is SGHAT and CDR2 is FQNNGV. The CDR3 is made up of 12 amino acids. Between the trimmed V and J ends, which lost 6 bases and 5 bases, there was a span of 8 bases. In nucleotides, the CDR3 is TGTGCCAGCAGTCCCACAAACAATGAGCAGTTCTTC. Protein sequence: CASSPTNNEQFF.

The V call is TRBV9, the J call TRBJ2-1, with D possibly TRBD2 on 6 matching bases. Germline loops: CDR1 SGDLS, CDR2 YYNGEE. Trimming stripped 6 bases from V and 8 bases from J, with 18 bases between. The CDR3 is 14 residues long. The CDR3 sequence: CASTRREKNDEQFF. In DNA, the CDR3 is TGTGCCAGCACTAGACGGGAGAAAAATGATGAGCAGTTCTTC.

The chain uses TRBV5-6 and TRBJ2-3, with TRBD2 identical over 9 bases. Trimming at V came to 4 bases and at J to 9 bases, leaving 9 bases not matched to a gene. The CDR3 covers 14 residues. Germline loops: CDR1 SGHDT, CDR2 YYEEEE. The CDR3 DNA reads as TGTGCCAGCAGCCGAGAGACTAGCGGAGTCACGCAGTATTTT. Translating it yields CASSRETSGVTQYF.

The chain carries TRBV2 and TRBJ1-4; D gene uncertain. The V end lost 2 bases, the J end lost 6 bases, and 13 bases lay between the germline ends. Germline values: CDR1 SNHLY, CDR2 FYNNEI. This CDR3 spans 15 amino acids. The CDR3 loop is CASSESWESYEKLFF. CDR3 nucleotides: TGTGCCAGCAGTGAAAGTTGGGAAAGCTATGAAAAACTGTTTTTT.

This chain joins TRBV13 and TRBJ2-1; the D is unclear. From germline, CDR1 is PRHDT and CDR2 FYEKMQ (reference sequence). The CDR3 runs 15 residues. V was cut by 1 base and J by 3 bases, with 10 bases left in between. CDR3 sequence: CASSLDVVIYNEQFF. CDR3 nucleotides: TGTGCCAGCAGCTTAGATGTGGTTATCTACAATGAGCAGTTCTTC.

The V call is TRBV7-9, the J call TRBJ2-1, with D hard to call. This CDR3 spans 13 amino acids. From germline, CDR1 is SEHNR and CDR2 FQNEAQ (reference sequence). The V gene lost 5 bases and the J gene lost 8 bases, with 13 bases spanning the gap. CDR3 DNA sequence: TGTGCCAGCAGCGCCCCCACGGTGGATGAGCAGTTCTTC. Protein sequence: CASSAPTVDEQFF.

The chain carries TRBV11-2 and TRBJ1-4; D gene uncertain. Germline-derived CDR1 and CDR2 are SGHAT and FQNNGV. V lost 5 bases to trimming and J lost 5 bases, with 12 bases between them. The CDR3 is 14 amino acids. CDR3 sequence: CASSTAGKNEKLFF. CDR3 DNA: TGTGCCAGCAGCACGGCGGGGAAAAATGAAAAACTGTTTTTT.

This chain links TRBV10-3 with TRBJ2-3; perhaps TRBD1 as D (5 bases). Trimming cost V 3 bases and J 4 bases, with 11 bases left between them. This CDR3 has 14 amino acids. CDR1 and CDR2 from the germline V gene are ENHRY and SYGVKD. DNA for the CDR3: TGTGCCATCAGTGACAGAGAAGGGGCAGATACGCAGTATTTT. Its translation: CAISDREGADTQYF.

The DNA of the CDR3 is TGTGCCAGCAATTTCAGGCGGAGGGGCGGGGATGAGCAGTTCTTC. This sequence encodes CASNFRRRGGDEQFF. This chain joins TRBV13 and TRBJ2-1; D is perhaps TRBD2 (6 bases). This CDR3 has 15 residues. The germline gives CDR1 PRHDT, CDR2 FYEKMQ (reference sequence). Deletions cut 7 bases from V and 8 bases from J, with 21 bases between. Combining the CDR3 with reference TRBV13 and TRBJ2-1 gives the whole variable domain AAGVIQSPRHLIKEKRETATLKCYPIPRHDTVYWYQQGPGQDPQFLISFYEKMQSDKGSIPDRFSAQQFSDYHSELNMSSLELGDSALYFCASNFRRRGGDEQFFGPGTRLTVL.

This clone was counted once. The chain has TRBV9 and TRBJ2-1; 8 nucleotides match TRBD2. J lost 4 bases, V lost 4 bases, and 10 bases had no gene match. This CDR3 is built from 16 residues. The germline gives CDR1 SGDLS, CDR2 YYNGEE. Here the CDR3 reads CASSLLRTSSYNEQFF. The CDR3 DNA follows: TGTGCCAGCAGCCTACTAAGGACTAGCAGTTACAATGAGCAGTTCTTC.

The chain is built from TRBV6-6 and TRBJ1-5, with D perhaps TRBD1 (6 bases). Germline V gene data show CDR1 as MNHNY and CDR2 as SVGAGI (reference sequence). V lost 3 bases and J lost 5, with 11 bases in between. This CDR3 region has 14 residues. The CDR3 loop reads CASSYGGPYQPQHF. In DNA form, the CDR3 reads TGTGCCAGCAGTTATGGGGGGCCGTATCAGCCCCAGCATTTT.

The V gene is TRBV7-3, the J gene TRBJ2-1; 10 nucleotides line up with TRBD2. This CDR3 is 15 amino acids long. Per the germline V gene, CDR1 is SGHTA and CDR2 is FQGTGA. The V gene end was trimmed by 3 bases and the J gene end by 7 bases; junction bases not matched to a gene: 6. The CDR3: CASSFILAGVNEQFF. The DNA of the CDR3 is TGTGCCAGCAGCTTCATCCTAGCGGGAGTTAATGAGCAGTTCTTC.

The DNA of the CDR3 is TGTGCCAGCAGCGTAGGGATGGGCGGAACTGAAGCTTTCTTT. Translated, it gives CASSVGMGGTEAFF. The chain carries TRBV9 and TRBJ1-1; no reliable D call. Per germline, CDR1 SGDLS and CDR2 YYNGEE. Trimming pared 0 bases from V and 5 bases from J, leaving 11 bases between. The CDR3 covers 14 residues.

The chain links TRBV7-3 to TRBJ2-3; D remains ambiguous. Looked up from germline, CDR1 is SGHTA and CDR2 is FQGTGA. CDR3 size: 15 residues. V gave up 2 bases and J gave up 1 base, with 10 bases separating them. CDR3 sequence: CASSLEASGTDTQYF. The CDR3 DNA is TGTGCCAGCAGCTTAGAGGCGTCGGGCACAGATACGCAGTATTTT.